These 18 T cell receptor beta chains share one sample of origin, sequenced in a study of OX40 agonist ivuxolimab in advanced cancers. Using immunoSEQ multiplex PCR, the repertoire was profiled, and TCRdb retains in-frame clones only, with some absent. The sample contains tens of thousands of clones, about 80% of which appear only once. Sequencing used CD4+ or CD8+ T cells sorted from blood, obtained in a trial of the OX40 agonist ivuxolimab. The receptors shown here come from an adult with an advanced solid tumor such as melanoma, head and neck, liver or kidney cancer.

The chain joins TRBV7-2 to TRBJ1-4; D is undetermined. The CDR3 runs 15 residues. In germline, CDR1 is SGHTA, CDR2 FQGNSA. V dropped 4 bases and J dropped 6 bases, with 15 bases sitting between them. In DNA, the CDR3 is TGTGCCAGCAGCTCACAAGCGGGGAAGTATGAAAAACTGTTTTTT. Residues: CASSSQAGKYEKLFF.

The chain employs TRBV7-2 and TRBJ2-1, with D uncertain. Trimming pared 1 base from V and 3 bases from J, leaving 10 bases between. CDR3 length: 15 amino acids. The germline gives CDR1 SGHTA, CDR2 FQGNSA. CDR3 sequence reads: CASSLGGPIYNEQFF. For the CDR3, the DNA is TGTGCCAGCAGCTTAGGTGGCCCAATCTACAATGAGCAGTTCTTC. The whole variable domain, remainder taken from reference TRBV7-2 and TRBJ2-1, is GAGVSQSPSNKVTEKGKDVELRCDPISGHTALYWYRQSLGQGLEFLIYFQGNSAPDKSGLPSDRFSAERTGGSVSTLTIQRTQQEDSAVYLCASSLGGPIYNEQFFGPGTRLTVL.

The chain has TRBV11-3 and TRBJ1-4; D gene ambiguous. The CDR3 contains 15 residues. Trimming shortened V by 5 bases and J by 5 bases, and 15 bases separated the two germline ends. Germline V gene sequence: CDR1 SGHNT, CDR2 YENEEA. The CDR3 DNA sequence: TGTGCCAGCAGCATCAGCGGGGTGGGCAATGAAAAACTGTTTTTT. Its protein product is CASSISGVGNEKLFF.

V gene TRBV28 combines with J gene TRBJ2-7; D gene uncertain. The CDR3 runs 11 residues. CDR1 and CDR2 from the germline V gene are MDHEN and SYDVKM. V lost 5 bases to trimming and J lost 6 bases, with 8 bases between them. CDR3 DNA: TGTGCCAGCAGTGCCCGTCCCGAGCAGTACTTC. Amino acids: CASSARPEQYF. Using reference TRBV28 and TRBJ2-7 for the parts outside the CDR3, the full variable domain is DVKVTQSSRYLVKRTGEKVFLECVQDMDHENMFWYRQDPGLGLRLIYFSYDVKMKEKGDIPEGYSVSREKKERFSLILESASTNQTSMYLCASSARPEQYFGPGTRLTVT.

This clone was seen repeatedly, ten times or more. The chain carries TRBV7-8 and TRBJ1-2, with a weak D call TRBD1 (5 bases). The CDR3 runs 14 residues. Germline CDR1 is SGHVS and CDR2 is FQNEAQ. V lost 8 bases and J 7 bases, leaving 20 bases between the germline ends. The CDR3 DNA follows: TGTGCCAGCCGAACCGGGACGATTGGCGGTGGCTACACCTTC. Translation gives CASRTGTIGGGYTF.

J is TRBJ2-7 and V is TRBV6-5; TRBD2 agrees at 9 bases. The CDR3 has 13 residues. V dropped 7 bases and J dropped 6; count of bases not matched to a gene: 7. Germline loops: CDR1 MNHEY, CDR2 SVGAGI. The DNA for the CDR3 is TGTGCCAGCATGCGGGGGGGAGGTGGCGAGCAGTACTTC. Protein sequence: CASMRGGGGEQYF.

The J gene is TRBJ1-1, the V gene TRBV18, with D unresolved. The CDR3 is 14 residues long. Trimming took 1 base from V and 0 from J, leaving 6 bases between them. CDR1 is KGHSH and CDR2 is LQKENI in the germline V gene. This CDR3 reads CASSPQAMNTEAFF. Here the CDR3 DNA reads TGTGCCAGCTCACCACAGGCCATGAACACTGAAGCTTTCTTT.

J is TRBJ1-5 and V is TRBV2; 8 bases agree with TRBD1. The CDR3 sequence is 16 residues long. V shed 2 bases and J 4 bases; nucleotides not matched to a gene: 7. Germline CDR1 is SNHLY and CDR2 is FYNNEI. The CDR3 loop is CASSESTNRGNQPQHF. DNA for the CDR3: TGTGCCAGCAGTGAATCGACGAACAGGGGGAATCAGCCCCAGCATTTT.

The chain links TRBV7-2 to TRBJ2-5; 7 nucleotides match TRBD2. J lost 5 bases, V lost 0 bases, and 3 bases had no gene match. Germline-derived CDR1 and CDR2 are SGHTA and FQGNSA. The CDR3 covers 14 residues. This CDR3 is CASSLAGGVETQYF. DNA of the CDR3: TGTGCCAGCAGCTTAGCGGGGGGGGTGGAGACCCAGTACTTC.

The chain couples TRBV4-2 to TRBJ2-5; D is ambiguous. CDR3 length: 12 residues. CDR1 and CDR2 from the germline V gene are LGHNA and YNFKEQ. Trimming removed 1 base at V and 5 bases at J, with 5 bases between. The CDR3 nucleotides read TGTGCCAGCAGCCAAGCCCGGGAGACCCAGTACTTC. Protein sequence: CASSQARETQYF.

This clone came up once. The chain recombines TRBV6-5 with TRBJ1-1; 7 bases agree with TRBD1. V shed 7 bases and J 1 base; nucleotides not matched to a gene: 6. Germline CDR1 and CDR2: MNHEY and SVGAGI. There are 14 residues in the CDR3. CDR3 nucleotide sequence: TGTGCCAGCAACGGCCGGACAGGGAACACTGAAGCTTTCTTT. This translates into CASNGRTGNTEAFF.

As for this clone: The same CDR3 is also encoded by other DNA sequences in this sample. In DNA form, the CDR3 reads TGCGCCAGCAGCTTGGGCAGGGAGAAAGAGACCCAGTACTTC. This sequence encodes CASSLGREKETQYF. This chain uses TRBV5-1 with TRBJ2-5; D is tentatively TRBD1 or TRBD2 (5 bases each). The CDR3 runs 14 residues. In germline, CDR1 is SGHRS, CDR2 YFSETQ. Between the trimmed V and J ends, which lost 0 bases and 3 bases, there was a span of 9 bases.

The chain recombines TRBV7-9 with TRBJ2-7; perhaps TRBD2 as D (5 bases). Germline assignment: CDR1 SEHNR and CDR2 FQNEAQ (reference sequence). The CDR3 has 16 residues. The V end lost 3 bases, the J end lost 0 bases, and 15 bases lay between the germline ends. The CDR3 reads CASSFGGLTNSYEQYF. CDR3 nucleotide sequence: TGTGCCAGCAGCTTTGGAGGCTTAACCAACTCCTACGAGCAGTACTTC. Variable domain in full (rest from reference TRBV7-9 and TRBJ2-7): DTGVSQNPRHKITKRGQNVTFRCDPISEHNRLYWYRQTLGQGPEFLTYFQNEAQLEKSRLLSDRFSAERPKGSFSTLEIQRTEQGDSAMYLCASSFGGLTNSYEQYFGPGTRLTVT.

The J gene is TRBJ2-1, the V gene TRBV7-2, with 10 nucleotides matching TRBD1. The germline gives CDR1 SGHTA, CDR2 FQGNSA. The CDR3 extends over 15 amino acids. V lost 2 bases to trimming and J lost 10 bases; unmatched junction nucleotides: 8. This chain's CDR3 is CASSLRDRGLREQFF. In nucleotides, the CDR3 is TGTGCCAGCAGCTTACGCGACAGGGGGCTCCGGGAGCAGTTCTTC.

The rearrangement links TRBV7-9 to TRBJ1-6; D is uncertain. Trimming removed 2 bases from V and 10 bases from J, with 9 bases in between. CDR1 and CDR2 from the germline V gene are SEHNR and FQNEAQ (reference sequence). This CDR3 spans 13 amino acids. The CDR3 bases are TGTGCCAGCAGCTTAATCAGTGGGTCACCCCTCCACTTT. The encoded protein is CASSLISGSPLHF.

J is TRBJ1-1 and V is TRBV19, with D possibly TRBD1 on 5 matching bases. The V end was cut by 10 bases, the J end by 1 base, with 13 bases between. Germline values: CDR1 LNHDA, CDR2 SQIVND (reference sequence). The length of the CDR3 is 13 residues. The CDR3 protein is CATTDGQNTEAFF. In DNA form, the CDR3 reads TGTGCCACCACAGACGGACAGAACACTGAAGCTTTCTTT. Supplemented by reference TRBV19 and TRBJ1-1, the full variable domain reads DGGITQSPKYLFRKEGQNVTLSCEQNLNHDAMYWYRQDPGQGLRLIYYSQIVNDFQKGDIAEGYSVSREKKESFPLTVTSAQKNPTAFYLCATTDGQNTEAFFGQGTRLTVV.

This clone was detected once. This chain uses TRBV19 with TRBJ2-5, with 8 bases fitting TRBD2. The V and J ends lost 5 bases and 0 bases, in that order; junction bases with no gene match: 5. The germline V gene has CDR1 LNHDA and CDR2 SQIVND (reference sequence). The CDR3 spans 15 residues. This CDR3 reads CASSASGGYQETQYF. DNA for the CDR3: TGTGCCAGTAGTGCCTCGGGAGGGTACCAAGAGACCCAGTACTTC.

The CDR3 spells CASSFGDLGTSYEQYF. CDR3 DNA: TGCGCCAGCAGCTTCGGGGACTTGGGTACCTCCTACGAGCAGTACTTC. The rearrangement uses TRBV5-1 and TRBJ2-7; D may be TRBD2 (6 bases). The CDR3 consists of 16 residues. Trimming left V 2 bases short and J 0 bases short, with 15 bases between. Germline CDR1 and CDR2: SGHRS and YFSETQ.